This T cell receptor (beta chain) originates from a study of response to subunit inactivated influenza vaccine. TCRdb used MiXCR to reprocess the RT-PCR reads, holding one entry per CDR3 protein. The sample consists of more than 450,000 distinct CDR3 sequences, around 11% of them appearing once. These data are also associated with another study on T cells expressing NK-cell markers. That report adds: It was by 5'RACE template switching with UMIs that TCR beta cDNA was made. Among four donors, these clonotypes also ranked first in the CD3+CD56-NKG2C+ fraction. The HCMV specificity of the expanded NKG2C+ T cell clones stayed unresolved.

This specimen consisted of PBMCs from blood, obtained on the day of vaccination. The sequence was collected from a man in his forties or fifties who received an inactivated influenza vaccine.

CDR3 nucleotide sequence: TGTGCCAGCAGTTTAGGACAAGTAGGGGAAGAGACCCAGTACTTC. Its translation: CASSLGQVGEETQYF. This chain joins TRBV12-3 or TRBV12-4 and TRBJ2-5; possibly TRBD1 for D (5 bases). CDR3 length: 15 residues. Between the trimmed V and J ends, which lost 1 base and 3 bases, there was a span of 12 bases.